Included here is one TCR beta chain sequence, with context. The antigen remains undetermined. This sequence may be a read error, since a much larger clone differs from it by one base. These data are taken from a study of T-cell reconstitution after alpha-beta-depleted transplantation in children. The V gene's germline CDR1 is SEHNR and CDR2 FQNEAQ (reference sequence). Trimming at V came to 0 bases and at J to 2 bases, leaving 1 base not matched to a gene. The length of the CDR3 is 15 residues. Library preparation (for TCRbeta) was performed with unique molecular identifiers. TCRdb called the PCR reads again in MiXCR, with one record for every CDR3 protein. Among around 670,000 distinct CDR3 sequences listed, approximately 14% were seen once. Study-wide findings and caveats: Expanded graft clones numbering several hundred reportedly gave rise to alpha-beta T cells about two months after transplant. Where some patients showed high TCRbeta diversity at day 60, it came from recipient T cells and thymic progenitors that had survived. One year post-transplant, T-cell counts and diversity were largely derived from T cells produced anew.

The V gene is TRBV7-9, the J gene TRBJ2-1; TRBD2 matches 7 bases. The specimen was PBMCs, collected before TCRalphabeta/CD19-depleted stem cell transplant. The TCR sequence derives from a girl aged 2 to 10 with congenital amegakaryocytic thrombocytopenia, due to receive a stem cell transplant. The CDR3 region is CASSLAGLPYNEQFF. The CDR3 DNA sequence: TGTGCCAGCAGCTTAGCGGGACTACCCTACAATGAGCAGTTCTTC.